This T cell receptor (beta chain) was recovered during a study of immune evolution from preneoplasia to lung adenocarcinoma. Study background: HLA loss of heterozygosity: 7% AIS, about 15% MIA, around 35% ADC, none AAH.

The protocol was immunoSEQ multiplex PCR, while the TCRdb copy is restricted to in-frame clones and leaves out a portion. The sample lists 9,500 to 10,000 clones, 60% to 80% seen once, with roughly 12% in the top ten. The CDR3 is 14 amino acids. Germline assignment: CDR1 LGHNA and CDR2 YSLEER. Trimming removed 0 bases from V and 6 bases from J, with 6 bases in between. The chain employs TRBV4-3 and TRBJ1-6; weak D call: TRBD1 (5 bases). What was sequenced was FFPE lung adenocarcinoma in situ tissue. This TCR came from a person aged 80 or over with lung adenocarcinoma. The CDR3 sequence: CASSQEDSNSPLHF. For the CDR3, the DNA is TGCGCCAGCAGCCAAGAAGACAGTAATTCACCCCTCCACTTT.